One and the same sample provided the 23 T cell receptor beta chains below, sequenced in a study of glioma-infiltrating T cells after dendritic cell vaccination. The repertoire was sequenced with immunoSEQ multiplex PCR; TCRdb's copy has only in-frame clones and lacks some. The table shows about 91,000 clones, with 81% occurring only once. Time point denoted: after dendritic cell vaccination, including at tumor progression/relapse. Here the sequenced sample was blood, taken after dendritic cell vaccination. The receptors derive from a human donor with glioblastoma.

V is TRBV2 and J is TRBJ1-5, with D maybe TRBD1 (5 bases). V was clipped by 4 bases and J by 0 bases, with 10 bases between them. The CDR3 has 15 residues. Per germline, CDR1 SNHLY and CDR2 FYNNEI. CDR3 sequence (DNA): TGTGCCAGCAGTGGGGGCCAGGGTAGCAATCAGCCCCAGCATTTT. This translates into CASSGGQGSNQPQHF.

This chain connects TRBV12-5 to TRBJ1-6; TRBD1 might be the D (6 bases). The CDR3 contains 15 residues. The germline V and J ends were trimmed by 4 bases and 8 bases, with 15 bases remaining between them. The V gene's germline CDR1 is LGHNT and CDR2 FRNRAP. The CDR3 here is CASGWDKGFYSPLHF. The CDR3 coding sequence is TGTGCTAGTGGTTGGGACAAGGGTTTTTATTCACCCCTCCACTTT.

The genes are TRBV9 and TRBJ1-1, with 7 bases that match TRBD1. The CDR3 contains 15 residues. V lost 4 bases to trimming and J lost 0 bases; unmatched junction nucleotides: 6. The germline V gene has CDR1 SGDLS and CDR2 YYNGEE. DNA of the CDR3: TGTGCCAGCAGCCCTTGGGACAGTATGAACACTGAAGCTTTCTTT. This translates into CASSPWDSMNTEAFF.

The genes are TRBV27 and TRBJ2-5; D is perhaps TRBD1 (7 bases). CDR1 and CDR2 from the germline V gene are MNHEY and SMNVEV (reference sequence). CDR3 size: 14 residues. Trimming took 2 bases from V and 7 from J, leaving 14 bases between them. The CDR3 nucleotides read TGTGCCAGCAGTTTACGGTTCCAGGGGGGGACCCAGTACTTC. This gives the protein CASSLRFQGGTQYF.

This sequence joins TRBV9 and TRBJ2-3; no clear D. There are 14 residues in the CDR3. Germline-derived CDR1 and CDR2 are SGDLS and YYNGEE. The germline V and J ends were trimmed by 0 bases and 2 bases, with 7 bases remaining between them. CDR3 DNA: TGTGCCAGCAGCGTAGGAGACAACACAGATACGCAGTATTTT. Amino acids: CASSVGDNTDTQYF.

The rearrangement joins TRBV11-3 to TRBJ2-7, with TRBD2 identical over 10 bases. CDR1 and CDR2 from the germline V gene are SGHNT and YENEEA. With V trimmed by 4 bases and J by 3 bases, 3 bases remained unmatched. There are 14 residues in the CDR3. The CDR3 DNA reads as TGTGCCAGCAGCTCAAGGACTAGCGGCTACGAGCAGTACGTC. It specifies CASSSRTSGYEQYV.

V usage is TRBV9 and J usage is TRBJ1-2, with D possibly TRBD1 on 5 matching bases. Trimming cost V 3 bases and J 0 bases, with 15 bases left between them. Germline CDR1 reads SGDLS; CDR2 reads YYNGEE. The CDR3 contains 16 residues. CDR3 sequence (DNA): TGTGCCAGCAGCGCCACAGGTTGGGCTCCTAACTATGGCTACACCTTC. This encodes CASSATGWAPNYGYTF.

The gene calls are TRBV4-2 and TRBJ1-2; 11 nucleotides agree with TRBD1. Trimming at V came to 5 bases and at J to 7 bases, leaving 9 bases not matched to a gene. Germline values: CDR1 LGHNA, CDR2 YNFKEQ. This CDR3 contains 15 residues. The CDR3 sequence is CASSLDRGPLGGYTF. The CDR3 bases are TGTGCCAGCAGCTTGGACAGGGGGCCTTTAGGTGGCTACACCTTC.

The chain has TRBV6-1 and TRBJ2-1; D is perhaps TRBD1 (5 bases). V lost 4 bases to trimming and J lost 6 bases, with 25 bases between them. This CDR3 region has 18 residues. CDR1 and CDR2 (germline): MNHNS, SASEGT. The CDR3 sequence is CASSVLVVAGMVRNEQFF. CDR3 sequence (DNA): TGTGCCAGCAGTGTATTAGTGGTCGCAGGGATGGTTCGCAATGAGCAGTTCTTC.

V usage is TRBV10-3 and J usage is TRBJ2-1; the match to TRBD2 covers 9 bases. The junction had 16 bases not matched to a gene; V was cut back by 11 bases and J by 8 bases. The CDR3 covers 15 residues. The V gene's germline CDR1 is ENHRY and CDR2 SYGVKD. The CDR3 reads CASQAKGGGAYEQFF. The CDR3 DNA reads TGTGCCTCCCAGGCCAAGGGCGGGGGGGCCTATGAGCAGTTCTTC.

This chain joins TRBV30 and TRBJ2-1; D unclear. V was cut by 2 bases and J by 2 bases, with 10 bases left in between. CDR3 size: 14 residues. Germline CDR1 is GTSNPN and CDR2 is SVGIG (reference sequence). The CDR3 sequence: CAWSTTAPYNEQFF. DNA for the CDR3: TGTGCCTGGAGTACGACTGCTCCCTACAATGAGCAGTTCTTC.

This clone has only a few counts. The chain combines TRBV6-1 with TRBJ2-7; 10 nucleotides line up with TRBD1. Germline trimming cut 10 bases from V and 3 bases from J; bases unmatched to any gene: 6. The length of the CDR3 is 13 residues. The V gene's germline CDR1 is MNHNS and CDR2 SASEGT. This CDR3 reads CATFGTGDYEQYF. DNA for the CDR3: TGTGCCACCTTTGGGACAGGGGACTACGAGCAGTACTTC.

This rearrangement joins TRBV9 to TRBJ2-2; 8 bases map to TRBD2. V dropped 1 base and J dropped 1; count of bases not matched to a gene: 3. This CDR3 has 16 residues. Germline V gene sequence: CDR1 SGDLS, CDR2 YYNGEE. Written as DNA, the CDR3 is TGTGCCAGCAGCGTACCCCTAGCGGGGAACACCGGGGAGCTGTTTTTT. As protein: CASSVPLAGNTGELFF.

The chain recombines TRBV6-1 with TRBJ1-2; D perhaps matches TRBD1 (5 bases). The germline V and J ends were trimmed by 0 bases and 5 bases, with 16 bases remaining between them. The CDR3 spans 16 residues. CDR1 MNHNS and CDR2 SASEGT come from the germline V gene. CDR3 sequence (DNA): TGTGCCAGCAGTGAAGCGGCGGGGCAGGGCATATATGGCTACACCTTC. It yields the protein CASSEAAGQGIYGYTF.

The chain combines TRBV7-6 with TRBJ1-6; a weak D match, TRBD1 (6 bases). V shed 10 bases and J shed 8 bases, with 18 bases lying between them. Germline assignment: CDR1 SGHVS and CDR2 FNYEAQ. The CDR3 runs to 14 residues. DNA for the CDR3: TGTGCCACCCGTCTTATGGGGGCGGATTCACCCCTCCACTTT. This encodes CATRLMGADSPLHF.

The CDR3 loop reads CASSPTGTSGDEQFF. The DNA of the CDR3 is TGTGCCAGCTCACCAACTGGGACTAGCGGCGATGAGCAGTTCTTC. This rearrangement joins TRBV18 to TRBJ2-1; 11 bases line up with TRBD2. This CDR3 spans 15 amino acids. The V gene's germline CDR1 is KGHSH and CDR2 LQKENI. V trimming: 2 bases; J trimming: 8 bases; junction bases outside the gene matches: 5.

The chain joins TRBV5-1 to TRBJ2-1; 9 bases are shared with TRBD1. There are 16 residues in the CDR3. CDR1 and CDR2 from the germline V gene are SGHRS and YFSETQ. V lost 0 bases to trimming and J lost 5 bases; unmatched junction nucleotides: 6. CDR3 nucleotide sequence: TGCGCCAGCAGCTTGGATCCCACAGGGGGCCACAATGAGCAGTTCTTC. It translates to CASSLDPTGGHNEQFF.

CDR3 amino acids: CASSIDVSGEQYV. In DNA, the CDR3 is TGTGCCAGTAGTATAGATGTGAGTGGAGAGCAGTACGTC. The chain employs TRBV19 and TRBJ2-7, with no clear D. Germline assignment: CDR1 LNHDA and CDR2 SQIVND (reference sequence). This CDR3 region has 13 residues. Trimming took 0 bases from V and 7 from J, leaving 10 bases between them.

This sequence joins TRBV2 and TRBJ2-5, with 9 bases matching TRBD2. The CDR3 contains 15 residues. V lost 6 bases, J lost 5 bases, and 10 bases stayed unmatched. Germline V gene data show CDR1 as SNHLY and CDR2 as FYNNEI. Written as DNA, the CDR3 is TGTGCCAGCAGGCTCTCTAGCGGGACGGGGGAGACCCAGTACTTC. Translation gives CASRLSSGTGETQYF.

The chain is built from TRBV7-9 and TRBJ2-3, with 9 nucleotides matching TRBD1. CDR1 is SEHNR and CDR2 is FQNEAQ in the germline V gene (reference sequence). The CDR3 totals 14 residues. Trimming took 5 bases from V and 6 from J; bases not matched to a gene: 6. CDR3 sequence (DNA): TGTGCCAGCAGCACTACAGGGGGCGCGGATACGCAGTATTTT. It is translated as CASSTTGGADTQYF. The variable domain in full, completed from reference TRBV7-9 and TRBJ2-3, reads DTGVSQNPRHKITKRGQNVTFRCDPISEHNRLYWYRQTLGQGPEFLTYFQNEAQLEKSRLLSDRFSAERPKGSFSTLEIQRTEQGDSAMYLCASSTTGGADTQYFGPGTRLTVL.

The V call is TRBV29-1, the J call TRBJ2-2; tentatively, D is TRBD1 (6 bases). The V gene lost 4 bases and the J gene lost 0 bases, with 9 bases spanning the gap. CDR1 and CDR2 (germline): SQVTM, ANQGSEA. The CDR3 length is 14 residues. The CDR3 coding sequence is TGCAGCGTTGTCGGGACATCGAACACCGGGGAGCTGTTTTTT. This gives the protein CSVVGTSNTGELFF.

This clone was counted a few times. In DNA form, the CDR3 reads TGTGCCAGCAGCTATAAGGGGTTGGTTAACACTGAAGCTTTCTTT. It is translated as CASSYKGLVNTEAFF. The gene calls are TRBV7-9 and TRBJ1-1, with a possible D match to TRBD1 (5 bases). Germline CDR1 reads SEHNR; CDR2 reads FQNEAQ (reference sequence). Trimming stripped 4 bases from V and 2 bases from J, with 14 bases between. CDR3 length equals 15 residues.

The chain has TRBV7-9 and TRBJ2-1; 8 positions agree with TRBD1. Germline CDR1 and CDR2: SEHNR and FQNEAQ (reference sequence). This CDR3 is built from 15 residues. Trimming took 4 bases from V and 0 from J; bases not matched to a gene: 2. In DNA form, the CDR3 reads TGTGCCAGCAGCTCAGACAGGGGCTCCTACAATGAGCAGTTCTTC. Residues: CASSSDRGSYNEQFF.